The sequence of this T cell receptor (beta chain) was determined in a study of blood T cell repertoires in COVID-19. The overall study: Material from acute and convalescent COVID-19 was sourced from the United States, Italy and Spain. Nucleic acid was either cDNA or gDNA, and it came from T cells, B-cell-depleted T cells, or PBMCs.

This CDR3 contains 12 residues. Germline values: CDR1 MNHEY, CDR2 SVGAGI. Trimming took 6 bases from V and 3 from J, leaving 6 bases between them. Authors' processing steps: Amplification from reference gene primers served as the basis for estimated nucleated cell counts. TCRdb keeps only in-frame clones here, not all; method: immunoSEQ multiplex PCR. The V and J calls and the clone size are those of that table, but D and trimming were determined from the DNA. The sample lists hundreds of thousands of clones; roughly 89% were seen once. This clone was found a few times. The origin of this receptor is a woman under 40 with acute or convalescent COVID-19. The chain joins TRBV6-5 to TRBJ2-1, with TRBD1 as a possible D gene (5 bases). The sample taken for sequencing was peripheral blood. CDR3 DNA: TGTGCCAGCAGCAGGGACTACAATGAGCAGTTCTTC. This sequence encodes CASSRDYNEQFF.